This TCR beta chain was sequenced during a study of spatial heterogeneity in lung cancer. About the study: Raw reads contained each unique TCR and UMI combination more than ten times on average. Study-wide findings and caveats: Blood carried ubiquitous expanded tumor TCRs more at resection than follow-up.

This clonotype was recorded many times. Its target is not known. One entry per CDR3 protein results from TCRdb running MiXCR on the 5' RACE reads. Of roughly 75,000 distinct CDR3 sequences in the sample, roughly 15% are singletons; the top ten hold 6.5% to 8.5%. The time point denotes: sample taken at primary tumor resection. The study sequenced unsorted whole RNA from tumor, nontumor lung or frozen PBMC. A total of more than 65 untreated early-stage non-small cell lung cancer patients served as donors. The source material was PBMCs, sampled at surgery. The TCR was taken from a male donor with early-stage non-small cell lung cancer.

Here the CDR3 DNA reads TGCAGTGCTAGCGGGCGGCGCCTCTACGAGCAGTACTTC. It translates to CSASGRRLYEQYF. The chain recombines TRBV20-1 with TRBJ2-7; no clear D gene. Germline-derived CDR1 and CDR2 are DFQATT and SNEGSKA (reference sequence). V was trimmed by 3 bases and J by 3 bases, leaving 12 bases between them. This CDR3 has 13 residues.